This T cell receptor beta chain is from a study of cytomegalovirus exposure and HLA in healthy donors. Notes on this clone: The antigen is undetermined.

TCRdb keeps only in-frame clones here, not all; method: immunoSEQ multiplex PCR. The repertoire holds around 190,000 clones, with 80% to 85% as singletons. Study outcomes and limitations: It was 150 to 200 TCR beta chains that were listed as cytomegalovirus-associated.

The V gene end was trimmed by 0 bases and the J gene end by 4 bases; junction bases not matched to a gene: 5. CDR3 length equals 16 residues. Germline V CDR1 and CDR2: SGHRS, YFSETQ. This TCR came from a woman between 25 and 40 years old in good health and CMV-seronegative. Sequenced sample: PBMCs. The V and J genes are TRBV5-1 and TRBJ2-7, with 12 bases matching TRBD1. The CDR3 sequence is CASSLGGTGGVYEQYF. The CDR3 nucleotides are TGCGCCAGCAGCTTGGGAGGGACAGGGGGCGTGTACGAGCAGTACTTC. Full variable domain (rest looked up from reference TRBV5-1 and TRBJ2-7): KAGVTQTPRYLIKTRGQQVTLSCSPISGHRSVSWYQQTPGQGLQFLFEYFSETQRNKGNFPGRFSGRQFSNSRSEMNVSTLELGDSALYLCASSLGGTGGVYEQYFGPGTRLTVT.